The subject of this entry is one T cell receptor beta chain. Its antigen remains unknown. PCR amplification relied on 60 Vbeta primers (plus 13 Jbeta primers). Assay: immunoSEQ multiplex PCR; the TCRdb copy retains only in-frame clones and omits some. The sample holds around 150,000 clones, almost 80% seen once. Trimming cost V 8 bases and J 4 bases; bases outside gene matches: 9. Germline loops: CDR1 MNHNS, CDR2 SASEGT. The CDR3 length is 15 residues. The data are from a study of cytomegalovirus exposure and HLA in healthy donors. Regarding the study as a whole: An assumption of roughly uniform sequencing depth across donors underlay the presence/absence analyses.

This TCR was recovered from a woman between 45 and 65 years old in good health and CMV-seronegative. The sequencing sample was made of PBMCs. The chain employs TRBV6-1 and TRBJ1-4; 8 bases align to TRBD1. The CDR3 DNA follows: TGTGCCAGCTCACGATTCGGACAGGGTAATGAAAAACTGTTTTTT. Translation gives CASSRFGQGNEKLFF.